The sequence of this TCR beta chain was determined in a study of blood T cell dynamics during melanoma immunotherapy (dated by TCRdb to the early 2020s). Context from the whole study: The patients had metastatic melanoma and were given first-line pembrolizumab or nivolumab plus ipilimumab as standard of care in the United Kingdom. To identify early correlates of response, the study profiled peripheral T cell receptor repertoires in patients with metastatic melanoma before and after one cycle of checkpoint inhibitor therapy. The training cohort was made up of consecutive patients, while a further independent group of patients from the same centre was pooled to form an external validation set.

Points the paper makes about the study in general: Whether the T cell clones driving repertoire changes were melanoma-specific or reflected general immune activation could not be determined in the study. The relatively small sample size was acknowledged as a potential limitation on generalization of the results. Patients who later achieved disease control showed a bifurcated PBMC repertoire reorganization at W3, with increased clonality or increased diversity, unlike progressors.

Interpreted using the paper, the time point label stands for: pre-treatment baseline. Blood was sampled before treatment (T0) and at week 3 (W3), after the first cycle of checkpoint blockade. Except for two patients with rapid clinical progression, response was assessed 12 weeks after the first infusion by RECIST 1.1; disease control meant complete response, partial response or stable disease. Any patient who had received prior systemic cancer treatment, was on concomitant immunosuppressant therapy or had synchronous other active malignancies was excluded. Both bulk PBMC and plasma cell-free DNA were sequenced for TCR beta so that circulating cells and T cell turnover could be tracked. Lymphoprep and SepMate tubes were used to isolate PBMC from blood, and red cell lysis was then performed. DNA from PBMC and sorted T cell subsets was extracted with QIAamp DNA Blood Mini kits. To note about this clone: Its binding antigen is unknown. No much larger clonotype is one base removed from it; base qualities were not supplied.

A fixed 350 ng of DNA was loaded for every bulk PBMC sample. TCR beta CDR3 sequences were amplified from genomic DNA using the immunoSEQ TCRb Assay kit according to manufacturer instructions. The KAPA Library Quantification Kit for Illumina platforms was used to quantify the pooled libraries by qPCR. Pooled libraries were clustered at about 0.55-1.2 pM and sequenced on an Illumina NextSeq 500. Per the original workflow: The TCR data were analyzed using immunoSEQ ANALYZER and the R LymphoSeq package. A rearrangement efficiency score was calculated as productive divided by the sum of productive and non-productive CDR3 sequences. Clonality was measured with the Gini coefficient and diversity with the Renyi index at alpha=1, and both measures were compared pairwise between timepoints within each patient. Clonal relatedness, based on an edit distance of 3, and repertoire similarity, based on the Bhattacharyya coefficient, were both computed in LymphoSeq. To classify response, a linear discriminant analysis based on week-3 changes in clonality and diversity was built with the R MASS and caret packages. TCRdb retrieved this table from immuneACCESS and kept in-frame rearrangements only. Not all clones are present; in checked studies, unresolved V genes account for under half, and no reason is known for the remainder. That table is the source of V, J and clone size, and D and trimming were worked out from the DNA. The sample data list 8,500 to 10,000 clones, and 70% to 90% of these were observed just once. Of the sample, approximately 12% falls within the top ten clones.

CDR1 SEHNR and CDR2 FQNEAQ are derived from the germline V gene (reference sequence). Inclusive of the bounding cysteine and phenylalanine, the CDR3 is 13 residues long. Only the CDR3 region is kept as DNA, spanning 39 bases read in frame from base 1. Deletion took 0 bases off V and 8 bases off J, with a span of 10 bases between the germline ends. In this chain, TRBV7-9 is recombined with TRBJ1-2; perhaps TRBD1 is the D gene, with 5 bases matching. This clonotype was sampled from a human donor with melanoma. The sample was blood, taken from a patient treated with checkpoint blockade. The nucleotide sequence reads TGTGCCAGCAGCTTAGCCCAGGGTTGGGGCTACACCTTC. This gives the protein CASSLAQGWGYTF.